A single sample is the source of the 4 T cell receptor beta chains below, sequenced in a study of blood T cell repertoires in COVID-19. Clones were sequenced by immunoSEQ multiplex PCR, and TCRdb holds only the in-frame ones, with some missing. The sample gives some 93,000 clones, around 86% of which show up once; approximately 3.9% is in the top ten. The sequenced material came from peripheral blood. The receptors were gathered from a man aged 55-75 years with acute or convalescent COVID-19.

The chain uses TRBV4-1 and TRBJ1-6; D unresolved. This CDR3 region has 14 residues. Looked up from germline, CDR1 is MGHRA and CDR2 is YSYEKL. V lost 6 bases and J lost 6, with 12 bases in between. The CDR3 region is CASSLELGNSPLHF. CDR3 DNA sequence: TGCGCCAGCAGTCTAGAACTCGGTAATTCACCCCTCCACTTT.

The rearrangement links TRBV5-1 to TRBJ2-7; TRBD1 matches 9 bases. Germline V gives CDR1 SGHRS, CDR2 YFSETQ. The V and J ends lost 5 bases and 2 bases, in that order; junction bases with no gene match: 5. The CDR3 is 14 amino acids. In DNA form, the CDR3 reads TGCGCCAGCAGTTCCGGGACAGGGACCTACGAGCAGTACTTC. This sequence encodes CASSSGTGTYEQYF.

The rearrangement links TRBV7-6 to TRBJ2-7, with TRBD2 identical over 13 bases. CDR3 length equals 14 residues. With 3 bases clipped from V and 7 bases from J, the junction kept 3 bases outside the gene matches. Looked up from germline, CDR1 is SGHVS and CDR2 is FNYEAQ. CDR3 protein: CASSLTSGRREQYF. CDR3 DNA: TGTGCCAGCAGCTTGACTAGCGGGAGGCGTGAGCAGTACTTC.

The chain links TRBV3-1 (or the pseudogene TRBV3-2) to TRBJ2-3; TRBD2 is a possible D gene (7 bases). Per germline, CDR1 LGHDT and CDR2 YNNKEL (reference sequence). V was pared by 5 bases and J by 2 bases, with 17 bases between. The CDR3 consists of 16 residues. DNA of the CDR3: TGTGCCAGCAGCTCTGGGAGGGGGGACCCCACAGATACGCAGTATTTT. Protein sequence: CASSSGRGDPTDTQYF.